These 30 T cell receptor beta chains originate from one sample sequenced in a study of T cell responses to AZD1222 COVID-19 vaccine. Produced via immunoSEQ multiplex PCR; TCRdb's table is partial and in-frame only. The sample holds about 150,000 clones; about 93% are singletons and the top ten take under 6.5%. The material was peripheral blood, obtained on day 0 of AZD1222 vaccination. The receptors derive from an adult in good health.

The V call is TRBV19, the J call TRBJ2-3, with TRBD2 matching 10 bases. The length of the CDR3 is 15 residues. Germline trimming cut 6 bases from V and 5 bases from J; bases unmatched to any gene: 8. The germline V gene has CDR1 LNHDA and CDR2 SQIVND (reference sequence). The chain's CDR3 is CASRPSGSGGDTQYF. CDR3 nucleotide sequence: TGTGCCAGTAGACCTAGCGGGAGTGGTGGAGATACGCAGTATTTT.

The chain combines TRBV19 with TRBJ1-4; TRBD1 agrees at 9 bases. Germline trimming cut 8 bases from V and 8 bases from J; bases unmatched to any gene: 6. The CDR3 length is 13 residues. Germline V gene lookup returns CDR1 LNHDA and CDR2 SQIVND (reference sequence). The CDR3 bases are TGTGCCAGTTCTGGACAGGGGCGGGAAAAACTGTTTTTT. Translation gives CASSGQGREKLFF.

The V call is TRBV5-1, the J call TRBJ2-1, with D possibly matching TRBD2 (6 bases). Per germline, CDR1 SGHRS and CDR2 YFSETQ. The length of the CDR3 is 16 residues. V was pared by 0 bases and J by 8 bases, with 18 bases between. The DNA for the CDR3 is TGCGCCAGCAGCTTGGGGACGCGGGACTTGAGATATGAGCAGTTCTTC. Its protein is CASSLGTRDLRYEQFF.

CDR3 in DNA: TGTGCCAGCATCCCGACGGTGAACACTGAAGCTTTCTTT. As protein: CASIPTVNTEAFF. V usage is TRBV12-3 or TRBV12-4 and J usage is TRBJ1-1, with no clear D. V was shortened by 7 bases and J by 0 bases, with 9 bases between the two germline ends. The CDR3 consists of 13 residues.

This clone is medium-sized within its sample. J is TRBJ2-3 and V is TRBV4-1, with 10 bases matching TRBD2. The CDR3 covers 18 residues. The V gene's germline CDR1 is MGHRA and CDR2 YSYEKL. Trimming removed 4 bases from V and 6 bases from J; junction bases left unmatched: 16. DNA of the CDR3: TGCGCCAGCAGCCTCTCCCTTGCTTCTAGCGGGAGAGGTGATACGCAGTATTTT. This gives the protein CASSLSLASSGRGDTQYF.

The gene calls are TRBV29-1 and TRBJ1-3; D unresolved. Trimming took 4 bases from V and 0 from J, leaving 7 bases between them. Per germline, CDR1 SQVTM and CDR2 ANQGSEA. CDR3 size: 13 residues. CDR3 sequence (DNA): TGCAGCGTTGGACCGTTCTCTGGAAACACCATATATTTT. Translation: CSVGPFSGNTIYF. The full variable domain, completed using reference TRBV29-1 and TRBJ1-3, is SAVISQKPSRDICQRGTSLTIQCQVDSQVTMMFWYRQQPGQSLTLIATANQGSEATYESGFVIDKFPISRPNLTFSTLTVSNMSPEDSSIYLCSVGPFSGNTIYFGEGSWLTVV.

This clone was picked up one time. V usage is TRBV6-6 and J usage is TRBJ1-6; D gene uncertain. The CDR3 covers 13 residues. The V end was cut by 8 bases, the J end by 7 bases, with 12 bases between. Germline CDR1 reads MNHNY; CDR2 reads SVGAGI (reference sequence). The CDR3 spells CASGRTANSPLHF. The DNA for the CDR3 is TGTGCCAGCGGAAGGACCGCAAATTCACCCCTCCACTTT.

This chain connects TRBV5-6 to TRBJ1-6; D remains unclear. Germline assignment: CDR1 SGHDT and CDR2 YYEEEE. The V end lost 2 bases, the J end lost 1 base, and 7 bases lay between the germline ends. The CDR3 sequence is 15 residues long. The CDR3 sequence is CASSFGVSYNSPLHF. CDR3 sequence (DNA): TGTGCCAGCAGCTTTGGAGTATCCTATAATTCACCCCTCCACTTT.

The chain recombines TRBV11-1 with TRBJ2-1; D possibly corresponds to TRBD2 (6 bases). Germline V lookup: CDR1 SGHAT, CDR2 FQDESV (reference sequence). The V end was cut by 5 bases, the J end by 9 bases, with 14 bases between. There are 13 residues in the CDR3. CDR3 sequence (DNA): TGTGCCAGCAGCCCTGACATGGAGGGTGAGCAGTTCTTC. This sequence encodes CASSPDMEGEQFF.

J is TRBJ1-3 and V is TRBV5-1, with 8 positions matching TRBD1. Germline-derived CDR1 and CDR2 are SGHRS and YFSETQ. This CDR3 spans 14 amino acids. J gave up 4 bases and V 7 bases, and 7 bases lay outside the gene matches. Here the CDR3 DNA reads TGCGCCAGCCACAGGGGGGAACCCGGAAACACCATATATTTT. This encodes CASHRGEPGNTIYF.

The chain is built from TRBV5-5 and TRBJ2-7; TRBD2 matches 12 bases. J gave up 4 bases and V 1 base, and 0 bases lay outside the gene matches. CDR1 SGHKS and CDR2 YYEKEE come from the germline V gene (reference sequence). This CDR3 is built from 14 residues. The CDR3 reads CASSLTSGRYEQYF. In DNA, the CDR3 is TGTGCCAGCAGCTTGACTAGCGGGAGGTACGAGCAGTACTTC.

The CDR3 coding sequence is TGTGCCAGCAGCCAAGGATGGGACATTGGAGAGACCCAGTACTTC. Amino acids: CASSQGWDIGETQYF. The chain is built from TRBV3-1 (or the pseudogene TRBV3-2) and TRBJ2-5, with D perhaps matching TRBD1 (6 bases). Between the trimmed V and J ends, which lost 1 base and 4 bases, there was a span of 13 bases. Germline CDR1 reads LGHDT; CDR2 reads YNNKEL (reference sequence). The CDR3 covers 15 residues.

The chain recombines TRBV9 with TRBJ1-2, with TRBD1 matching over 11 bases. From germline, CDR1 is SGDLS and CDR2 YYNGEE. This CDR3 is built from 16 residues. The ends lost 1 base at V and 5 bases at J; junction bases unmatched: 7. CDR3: CASSVSPGQGGYGYTF. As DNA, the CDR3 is TGTGCCAGCAGCGTATCTCCGGGACAGGGGGGGTATGGCTACACCTTC. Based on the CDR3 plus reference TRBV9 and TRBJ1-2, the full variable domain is DSGVTQTPKHLITATGQRVTLRCSPRSGDLSVYWYQQSLDQGLQFLIQYYNGEERAKGNILERFSAQQFPDLHSELNLSSLELGDSALYFCASSVSPGQGGYGYTFGSGTRLTVV.

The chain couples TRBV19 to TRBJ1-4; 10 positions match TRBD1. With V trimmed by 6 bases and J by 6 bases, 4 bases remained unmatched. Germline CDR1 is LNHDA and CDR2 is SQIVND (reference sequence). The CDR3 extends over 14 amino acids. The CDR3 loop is CASSTGTGDEKLFF. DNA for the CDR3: TGTGCCAGTAGCACCGGGACAGGGGATGAAAAACTGTTTTTT. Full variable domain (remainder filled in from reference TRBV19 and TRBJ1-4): DGGITQSPKYLFRKEGQNVTLSCEQNLNHDAMYWYRQDPGQGLRLIYYSQIVNDFQKGDIAEGYSVSREKKESFPLTVTSAQKNPTAFYLCASSTGTGDEKLFFGSGTQLSVL.

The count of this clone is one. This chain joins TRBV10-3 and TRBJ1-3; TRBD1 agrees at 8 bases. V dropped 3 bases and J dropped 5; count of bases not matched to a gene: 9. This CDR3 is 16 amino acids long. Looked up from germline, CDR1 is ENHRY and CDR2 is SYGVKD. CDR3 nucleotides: TGTGCCATCAGTGATCAGAACCGACAGGGGAGAAACACCATATATTTT. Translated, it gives CAISDQNRQGRNTIYF.

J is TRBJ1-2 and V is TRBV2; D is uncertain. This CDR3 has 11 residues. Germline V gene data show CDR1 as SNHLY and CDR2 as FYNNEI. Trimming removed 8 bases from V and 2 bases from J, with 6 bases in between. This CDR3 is CASGINYGYTF. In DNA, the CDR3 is TGTGCCAGCGGAATCAACTATGGCTACACCTTC.

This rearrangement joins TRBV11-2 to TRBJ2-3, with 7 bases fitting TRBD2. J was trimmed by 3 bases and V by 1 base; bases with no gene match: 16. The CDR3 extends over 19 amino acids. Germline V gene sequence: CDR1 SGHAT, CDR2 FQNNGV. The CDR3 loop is CASSLARLAEFRRTDTQYF. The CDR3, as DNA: TGTGCCAGCAGCTTAGCACGGCTAGCGGAATTTAGGCGAACAGATACGCAGTATTTT.

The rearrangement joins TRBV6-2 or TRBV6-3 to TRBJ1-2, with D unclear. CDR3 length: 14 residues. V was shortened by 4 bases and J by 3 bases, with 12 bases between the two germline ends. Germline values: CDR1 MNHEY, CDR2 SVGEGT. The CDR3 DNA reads TGTGCCAGCAGTTCCGAGACCCTTTACTATGGCTACACCTTC. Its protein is CASSSETLYYGYTF.

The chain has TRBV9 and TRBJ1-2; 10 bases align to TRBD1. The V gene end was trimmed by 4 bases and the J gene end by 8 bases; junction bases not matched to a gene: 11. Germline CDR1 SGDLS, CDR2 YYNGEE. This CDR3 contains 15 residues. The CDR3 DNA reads TGTGCCAGCAGCTCCTTCTCCGGGACAGGGGACGGCTACACCTTC. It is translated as CASSSFSGTGDGYTF.

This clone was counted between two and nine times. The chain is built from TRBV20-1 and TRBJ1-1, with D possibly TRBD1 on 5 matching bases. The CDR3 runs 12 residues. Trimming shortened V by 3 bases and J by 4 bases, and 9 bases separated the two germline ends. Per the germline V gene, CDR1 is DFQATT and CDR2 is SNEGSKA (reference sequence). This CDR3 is CSASGGITEAFF. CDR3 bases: TGCAGTGCTAGTGGGGGAATCACTGAAGCTTTCTTT.

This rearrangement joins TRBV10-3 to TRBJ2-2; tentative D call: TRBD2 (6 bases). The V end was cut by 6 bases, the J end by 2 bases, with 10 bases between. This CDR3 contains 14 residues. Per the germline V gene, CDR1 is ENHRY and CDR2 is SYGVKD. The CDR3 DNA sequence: TGTGCCATCAGAGACGGGACTAACACCGGGGAGCTGTTTTTT. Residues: CAIRDGTNTGELFF.

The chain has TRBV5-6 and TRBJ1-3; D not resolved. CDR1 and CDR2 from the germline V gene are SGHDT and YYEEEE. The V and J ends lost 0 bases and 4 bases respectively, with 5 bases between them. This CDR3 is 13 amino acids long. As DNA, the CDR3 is TGTGCCAGCAGCTTGGGGAGAGGAAACACCATATATTTT. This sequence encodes CASSLGRGNTIYF.

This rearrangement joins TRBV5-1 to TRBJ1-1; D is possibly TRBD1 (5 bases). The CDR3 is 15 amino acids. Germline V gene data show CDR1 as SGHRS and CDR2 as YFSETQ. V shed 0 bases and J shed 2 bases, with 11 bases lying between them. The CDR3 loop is CASSLGVGLNTEAFF. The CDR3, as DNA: TGCGCCAGCAGCTTGGGAGTGGGACTTAACACTGAAGCTTTCTTT.

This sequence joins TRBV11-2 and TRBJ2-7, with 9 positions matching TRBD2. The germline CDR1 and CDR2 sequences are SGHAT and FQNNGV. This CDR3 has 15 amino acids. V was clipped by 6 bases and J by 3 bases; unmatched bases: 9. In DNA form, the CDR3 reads TGTGCCAGCAGATTCGGGACTAGCAAAAACTACGAGCAGTACTTC. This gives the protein CASRFGTSKNYEQYF.

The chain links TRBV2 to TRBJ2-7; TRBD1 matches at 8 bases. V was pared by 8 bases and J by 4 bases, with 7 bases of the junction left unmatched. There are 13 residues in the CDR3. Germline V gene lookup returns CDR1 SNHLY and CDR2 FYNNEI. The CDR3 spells CASRMDREYEQYF. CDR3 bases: TGTGCCAGCCGAATGGACAGGGAGTACGAGCAGTACTTC.

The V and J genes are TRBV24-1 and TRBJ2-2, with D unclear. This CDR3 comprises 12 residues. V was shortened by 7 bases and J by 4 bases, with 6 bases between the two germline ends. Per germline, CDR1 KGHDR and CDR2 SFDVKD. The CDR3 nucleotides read TGTGCCACCAGAAAGGGCACCGGGGAGCTGTTTTTT. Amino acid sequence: CATRKGTGELFF.

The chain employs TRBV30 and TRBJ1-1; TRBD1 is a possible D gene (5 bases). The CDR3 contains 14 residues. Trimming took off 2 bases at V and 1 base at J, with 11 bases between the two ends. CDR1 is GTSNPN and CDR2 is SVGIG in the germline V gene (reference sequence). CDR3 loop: CAWSMGGWNTEAFF. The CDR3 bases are TGTGCCTGGAGTATGGGGGGTTGGAACACTGAAGCTTTCTTT.

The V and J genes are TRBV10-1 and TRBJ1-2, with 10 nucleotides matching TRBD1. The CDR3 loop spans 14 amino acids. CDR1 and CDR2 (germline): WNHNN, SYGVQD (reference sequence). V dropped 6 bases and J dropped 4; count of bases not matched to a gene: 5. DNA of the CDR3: TGCGCCAGCAGCCCGGGACAGGGGCTCTATGGCTACACCTTC. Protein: CASSPGQGLYGYTF.

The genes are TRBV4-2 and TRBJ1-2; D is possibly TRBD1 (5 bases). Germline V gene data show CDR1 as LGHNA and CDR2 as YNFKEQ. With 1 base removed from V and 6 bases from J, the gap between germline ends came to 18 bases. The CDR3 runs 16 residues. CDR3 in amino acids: CASSQALGALVDGYTF. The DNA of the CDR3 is TGTGCCAGCAGCCAAGCACTAGGGGCCCTCGTTGATGGCTACACCTTC.

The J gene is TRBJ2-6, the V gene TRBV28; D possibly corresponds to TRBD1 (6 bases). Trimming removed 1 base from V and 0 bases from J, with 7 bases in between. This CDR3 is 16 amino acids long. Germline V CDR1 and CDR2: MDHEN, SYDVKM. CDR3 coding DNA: TGTGCCAGCAGTTTATTGGACAGCTCTGGGGCCAACGTCCTGACTTTC. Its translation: CASSLLDSSGANVLTF.